A single sample gave rise to the 23 T cell receptor beta chains below, sequenced in a study of T cell repertoires in cytomegalovirus infection. These TCRs' antigens remain unknown. TCRdb redid the calling of the reads with MiXCR, one entry per CDR3 protein. Of about 340,000 distinct CDR3 sequences listed, almost 30% are singletons. The specimen comprised cultured PBMCs, sampled from culture after CMV antigen stimulation. These receptors were obtained from a human donor in good health (CMV status not recorded). Some clones in this sample may be carry-over from other donors' samples.

This CDR3 reads CASGGRGYEQYF. The CDR3 nucleotides are TGTGCCAGCGGTGGGCGGGGCTACGAGCAGTACTTC. The V and J genes are TRBV7-6 and TRBJ2-7, with D possibly TRBD2 on 6 matching bases. CDR3 length: 12 amino acids. Germline V gene sequence: CDR1 SGHVS, CDR2 FNYEAQ. V gave up 8 bases and J gave up 3 bases, with 11 bases separating them. The full variable domain, with the rest looked up from reference TRBV7-6 and TRBJ2-7, is GAGVSQSPRYKVTKRGQDVALRCDPISGHVSLYWYRQALGQGPEFLTYFNYEAQQDKSGLPNDRFSAERPEGSISTLTIQRTEQRDSAMYRCASGGRGYEQYFGPGTRLTVT.

On this clonotype itself: A much larger clone lies one base from this, so it may be a read error. This rearrangement joins TRBV6-5 to TRBJ1-1, with a possible D match to TRBD1 (5 bases). Germline-derived CDR1 and CDR2 are MNHEY and SVGAGI. Trimming pared 5 bases from V and 0 bases from J, leaving 10 bases between. This CDR3 has 14 residues. The CDR3 bases are TGTGCCAGCAGTCAGGGACGGGTGAACACTGAAGCTTTCTTT. Residues: CASSQGRVNTEAFF.

The chain combines TRBV19 with TRBJ1-1; D remains unclear. The CDR3 contains 14 residues. V lost 3 bases and J 2 bases, leaving 10 bases between the germline ends. Germline V CDR1 and CDR2: LNHDA, SQIVND (reference sequence). This chain's CDR3 is CASSMFPENTEAFF. The CDR3 DNA reads TGTGCCAGTAGTATGTTCCCAGAAAACACTGAAGCTTTCTTT. The whole variable domain, filled in from reference TRBV19 and TRBJ1-1, reads DGGITQSPKYLFRKEGQNVTLSCEQNLNHDAMYWYRQDPGQGLRLIYYSQIVNDFQKGDIAEGYSVSREKKESFPLTVTSAQKNPTAFYLCASSMFPENTEAFFGQGTRLTVV.

This clonotype was detected ten times or more. This chain uses TRBV7-8 with TRBJ1-3; TRBD1 matches at 9 bases. CDR3 length equals 16 residues. J was trimmed by 0 bases and V by 5 bases; bases with no gene match: 5. CDR1 is SGHVS, CDR2 FQNEAQ, per germline. In DNA form, the CDR3 reads TGTGCCAGCAGCCCCCCGGGACAGGGCTCTGGAAACACCATATATTTT. Translating it yields CASSPPGQGSGNTIYF.

J is TRBJ1-5 and V is TRBV7-4; no reliable D call. V dropped 1 base and J dropped 7 bases, with 11 bases sitting between them. Germline-derived CDR1 and CDR2 are SGHVT and SQSDAQ. This CDR3 has 14 residues. CDR3 DNA: TGTGCCAGCAGCTTAGAAGGAGGAGCGCAGCCCCAGCATTTT. As protein: CASSLEGGAQPQHF.

The chain carries TRBV7-9 and TRBJ1-4; D is unresolved. Germline V gene sequence: CDR1 SEHNR, CDR2 FQNEAQ (reference sequence). The V end lost 5 bases, the J end lost 10 bases, and 14 bases lay between the germline ends. The CDR3 has 13 residues. CDR3 in DNA: TGTGCCAGCAGCCCCCTTGGTCGCGGAAAACTGTTTTTT. Its translation is CASSPLGRGKLFF. The variable domain in full, with the rest retrieved from reference TRBV7-9 and TRBJ1-4, is DTGVSQNPRHKITKRGQNVTFRCDPISEHNRLYWYRQTLGQGPEFLTYFQNEAQLEKSRLLSDRFSAERPKGSFSTLEIQRTEQGDSAMYLCASSPLGRGKLFFGSGTQLSVL.

This clonotype was counted between two and nine times. The chain uses TRBV12-3 or TRBV12-4 and TRBJ1-2; tentative D call: TRBD1 (5 bases). The V end lost 5 bases, the J end lost 7 bases, and 17 bases lay between the germline ends. The CDR3 length is 14 residues. The CDR3 bases are TGTGCCAGCAGTCCCGGGACCGTCCGGGGTGGCTACACCTTC. It is translated as CASSPGTVRGGYTF.

This clonotype has a handful of counts. The chain links TRBV30 to TRBJ2-7, with unresolved D. In germline, CDR1 is GTSNPN, CDR2 SVGIG (reference sequence). V dropped 0 bases and J dropped 9 bases, with 12 bases sitting between them. This CDR3 region has 12 residues. The CDR3 DNA is TGTGCCTGGAGTGTAGACTGGAACGGGCAGTACTTC. Protein sequence: CAWSVDWNGQYF. The entire variable domain, with the rest obtained from reference TRBV30 and TRBJ2-7, is as follows: SQTIHQWPATLVQPVGSPLSLECTVEGTSNPNLYWYRQAAGRGLQLLFYSVGIGQISSEVPQNLSASRPQDRQFILSSKKLLLSDSGFYLCAWSVDWNGQYFGPGTRLTVT.

V usage is TRBV7-2 and J usage is TRBJ1-1, with a weak D call TRBD1 (6 bases). V was cut by 5 bases and J by 5 bases, with 15 bases left in between. The germline V gene has CDR1 SGHTA and CDR2 FQGNSA. The CDR3 is made up of 14 amino acids. CDR3 sequence (DNA): TGTGCCAGCAGCCTAAGGGACACGAGGACTGAAGCTTTCTTT. Translating it yields CASSLRDTRTEAFF.

Here the CDR3 reads CASSLFGDRVYEQYF. The CDR3 region has the DNA TGTGCCAGCAGCTTATTCGGGGATAGAGTTTACGAGCAGTACTTC. V and J are TRBV7-2 and TRBJ2-7, with D perhaps TRBD2 (5 bases). This CDR3 contains 15 residues. V was pared by 2 bases and J by 4 bases, with 15 bases between. Germline V CDR1 and CDR2: SGHTA, FQGNSA.

The gene calls are TRBV6-5 and TRBJ2-3; either TRBD1 or TRBD2 may fit D (5 bases each). CDR3 length equals 14 residues. Trimming removed 5 bases from V and 8 bases from J, with 17 bases in between. Germline V gene data show CDR1 as MNHEY and CDR2 as SVGAGI. The CDR3 loop is CASSDGTRSGTQYF. The CDR3 bases are TGTGCCAGCAGTGACGGGACCCGATCGGGTACGCAGTATTTT.

The V and J genes are TRBV19 and TRBJ2-1; TRBD2 matches 7 bases. CDR3 size: 13 residues. The germline CDR1 and CDR2 sequences are LNHDA and SQIVND (reference sequence). Germline trimming cut 3 bases from V and 4 bases from J; bases unmatched to any gene: 0. CDR3 in DNA: TGTGCCAGTAGTATGGGACTATACAATGAGCAGTTCTTC. Its protein product is CASSMGLYNEQFF. The full variable domain, completed using reference TRBV19 and TRBJ2-1, is DGGITQSPKYLFRKEGQNVTLSCEQNLNHDAMYWYRQDPGQGLRLIYYSQIVNDFQKGDIAEGYSVSREKKESFPLTVTSAQKNPTAFYLCASSMGLYNEQFFGPGTRLTVL.

The chain has TRBV24-1 and TRBJ1-2, with a possible D match to TRBD1 (6 bases). The CDR3 is made up of 15 amino acids. The V and J ends lost 3 bases and 4 bases respectively, with 14 bases between them. CDR1 is KGHDR and CDR2 is SFDVKD in the germline V gene. This CDR3 reads CATSDRTRGTYGYTF. In nucleotides, the CDR3 is TGTGCCACCAGTGATCGGACAAGGGGGACCTATGGCTACACCTTC.

This clonotype was found a few times. The chain links TRBV20-1 to TRBJ2-7; D is uncertain. Trimming stripped 5 bases from V and 2 bases from J, with 10 bases between. The CDR3 is 12 amino acids. Germline V gene data show CDR1 as DFQATT and CDR2 as SNEGSKA (reference sequence). CDR3 bases: TGCAGTGCTGTGAGTGATCCCTACGAGCAGTACTTC. Its protein product is CSAVSDPYEQYF.

Many counts were recorded for this clonotype. The rearrangement uses TRBV7-8 and TRBJ2-5; 9 bases map to TRBD2. CDR3 size: 16 residues. V gave up 4 bases and J gave up 1 base; unmatched junction bases: 7. Germline V gives CDR1 SGHVS, CDR2 FQNEAQ. In DNA form, the CDR3 reads TGTGCCAGCAGCTCGTTGGGACTAGCCATCCAAGAGACCCAGTACTTC. Its protein is CASSSLGLAIQETQYF.

The gene calls are TRBV12-3 or TRBV12-4 and TRBJ1-6; D is ambiguous. V gave up 6 bases and J gave up 5 bases, with 8 bases separating them. This CDR3 is built from 13 residues. The CDR3 region has the DNA TGTGCCAGCAGCGGGCAGAATAATTCACCCCTCCACTTT. This encodes CASSGQNNSPLHF.

This clonotype was found a few times. The rearrangement uses TRBV6-5 and TRBJ2-5; no reliable D call. This CDR3 has 13 amino acids. The ends were cut back, 0 bases at V and 3 bases at J, with 5 bases in the middle. Germline lookup yields CDR1 MNHEY and CDR2 SVGAGI. The CDR3 protein is CASSYSREETQYF. In nucleotides, the CDR3 is TGTGCCAGCAGTTACTCCCGGGAAGAGACCCAGTACTTC.

The sample holds many counts of this clonotype. V and J are TRBV19 and TRBJ1-5; tentatively, D is TRBD1 (5 bases). The germline V and J ends were trimmed by 2 bases and 5 bases, with 16 bases remaining between them. The germline V gene has CDR1 LNHDA and CDR2 SQIVND (reference sequence). The CDR3 has 16 amino acids. The CDR3 here is CASSITGTRADQPQHF. The CDR3, as DNA: TGTGCCAGTAGTATAACCGGGACCCGTGCCGATCAGCCCCAGCATTTT.

The gene calls are TRBV9 and TRBJ2-1, with 9 bases aligning to TRBD1. Trimming took 4 bases from V and 3 from J; bases not matched to a gene: 2. CDR1 and CDR2 (germline): SGDLS, YYNGEE. This CDR3 comprises 14 residues. The CDR3 loop is CASSRGQGYNEQFF. The CDR3 nucleotides are TGTGCCAGCAGCAGGGGACAGGGCTACAATGAGCAGTTCTTC.

The chain joins TRBV4-3 to TRBJ1-2, with 10 bases fitting TRBD1. V was pared by 1 base and J by 1 base, with 9 bases of the junction left unmatched. The V gene's germline CDR1 is LGHNA and CDR2 YSLEER. The CDR3 loop spans 18 amino acids. The CDR3 region has the DNA TGCGCCAGCAGCCAAGCGGGGGACAGGGGATCCTTTAACTATGGCTACACCTTC. It yields the protein CASSQAGDRGSFNYGYTF.

The chain is built from TRBV5-6 and TRBJ1-6; 7 nucleotides agree with TRBD1. CDR1 and CDR2 from the germline V gene are SGHDT and YYEEEE. Trimming cost V 0 bases and J 5 bases; bases outside gene matches: 5. There are 16 residues in the CDR3. The CDR3 region is CASSLVGQANNSPLHF. DNA for the CDR3: TGTGCCAGCAGCTTGGTAGGACAGGCGAATAATTCACCCCTCCACTTT.

This clonotype was recorded a few times. The chain has TRBV19 and TRBJ1-3; D remains ambiguous. CDR3 length: 13 residues. Trimming pared 9 bases from V and 4 bases from J, leaving 13 bases between. CDR1 is LNHDA, CDR2 SQIVND, per germline (reference sequence). The chain's CDR3 is CASNTEAGNTIYF. The CDR3 region has the DNA TGTGCCAGCAACACTGAAGCCGGAAACACCATATATTTT. Using reference TRBV19 and TRBJ1-3 for the parts outside the CDR3, the full variable domain is DGGITQSPKYLFRKEGQNVTLSCEQNLNHDAMYWYRQDPGQGLRLIYYSQIVNDFQKGDIAEGYSVSREKKESFPLTVTSAQKNPTAFYLCASNTEAGNTIYFGEGSWLTVV.

In its sample, this clonotype was seen a few times. The V and J genes are TRBV10-3 and TRBJ2-7; D ambiguous. The CDR3 runs 11 residues. Germline V gene lookup returns CDR1 ENHRY and CDR2 SYGVKD. Deletions cut 3 bases from V and 1 base from J, with 1 base between. CDR3 amino acids: CAISDSYEQYF. The DNA for the CDR3 is TGTGCCATCAGTGATTCCTACGAGCAGTACTTC.